The source of this T cell receptor (beta chain) is a study of T-cell reconstitution after alpha-beta-depleted transplantation in children. In its sample, this clonotype was seen a few times. Its antigen is undetermined. The germline gives CDR1 SGHRS, CDR2 YFSETQ. V lost 0 bases to trimming and J lost 4 bases; unmatched junction nucleotides: 6. The CDR3 is 16 residues long. General study results and limits: T-cell counts and diversity at one year post-transplant came mainly from newly produced T cells. Approximately two months post-transplant, alpha-beta T cells reportedly originated from several hundred expanded graft clones. It was surviving recipient T cells and thymic progenitors that gave some patients high TCRbeta diversity at day 60.

This sample's TCRbeta library carried unique molecular identifier barcodes. One entry per CDR3 protein results from TCRdb running MiXCR on the PCR reads. The data contain under 450,000 distinct CDR3 sequences, roughly 15% of them singletons. J is TRBJ2-1 and V is TRBV5-1; TRBD2 agrees at 8 bases. The receptor's source is a boy under two years old who had a stem cell transplant for Wiskott-Aldrich syndrome, so the T cells may come from the graft donor. The input for sequencing was PBMCs, mostly from graft donor cells, taken 360 days after TCRalphabeta/CD19-depleted stem cell transplant. CDR3 coding DNA: TGCGCCAGCAGCTTGGCCGGGACTAGGGGTTACAATGAGCAGTTCTTC. Its translation: CASSLAGTRGYNEQFF.